The source of this T cell receptor (beta chain) is a study of CD8 T cells in ankylosing spondylitis. Study-wide results and caveats: What seemed typical of ankylosing spondylitis blood was a TCR beta motif built from eight highly homologous variants.

Note on this clonotype: Antigen specificity is unknown.

TCRdb redid the calling of the 5' RACE reads with MiXCR, one entry per CDR3 protein. The sample has 290,000 or so distinct CDR3 sequences, around 21% seen once. This CDR3 contains 14 residues. The V and J ends lost 1 base and 2 bases respectively, with 8 bases between them. The clonotype was recovered from a female donor with ankylosing spondylitis or in good health (not recorded which). The J gene is TRBJ2-5, the V gene TRBV12-3 or TRBV12-4; D remains ambiguous. Sequencing was performed on blood, either unsorted or a sorted T cell fraction (not recorded which). The CDR3 loop is CASSLGQPQETQYF. CDR3 bases: TGTGCCAGCAGTTTAGGGCAGCCACAAGAGACCCAGTACTTC.